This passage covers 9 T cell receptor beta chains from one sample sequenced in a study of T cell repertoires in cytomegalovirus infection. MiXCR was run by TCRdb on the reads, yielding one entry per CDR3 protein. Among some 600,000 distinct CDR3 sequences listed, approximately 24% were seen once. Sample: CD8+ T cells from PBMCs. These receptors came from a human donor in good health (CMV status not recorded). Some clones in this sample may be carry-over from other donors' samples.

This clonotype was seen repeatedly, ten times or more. CDR3 loop: CASSQDRSSYNEQFF. The CDR3 DNA reads TGTGCCAGCAGCCAGGACCGATCGTCTTACAATGAGCAGTTCTTC. This sequence joins TRBV7-6 and TRBJ2-1; the D is unclear. The CDR3 sequence is 15 residues long. Trimming stripped 5 bases from V and 4 bases from J, with 15 bases between. Germline CDR1 SGHVS, CDR2 FNYEAQ. The full variable domain, in which reference TRBV7-6 and TRBJ2-1 provide the parts outside the CDR3, is GAGVSQSPRYKVTKRGQDVALRCDPISGHVSLYWYRQALGQGPEFLTYFNYEAQQDKSGLPNDRFSAERPEGSISTLTIQRTEQRDSAMYRCASSQDRSSYNEQFFGPGTRLTVL.

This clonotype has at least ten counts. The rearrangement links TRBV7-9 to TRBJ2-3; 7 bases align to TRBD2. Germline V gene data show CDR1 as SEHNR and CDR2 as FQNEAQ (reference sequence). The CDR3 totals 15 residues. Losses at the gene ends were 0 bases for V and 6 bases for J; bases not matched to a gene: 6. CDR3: CASSLALRGEDTQYF. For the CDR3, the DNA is TGTGCCAGCAGCTTAGCGCTCCGGGGGGAGGATACGCAGTATTTT.

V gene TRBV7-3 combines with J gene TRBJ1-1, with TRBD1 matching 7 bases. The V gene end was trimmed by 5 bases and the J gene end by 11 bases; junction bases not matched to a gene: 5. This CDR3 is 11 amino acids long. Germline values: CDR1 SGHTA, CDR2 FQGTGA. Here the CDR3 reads CASSTGQAAFF. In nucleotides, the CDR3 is TGTGCCAGCAGCACAGGACAGGCTGCTTTCTTT.

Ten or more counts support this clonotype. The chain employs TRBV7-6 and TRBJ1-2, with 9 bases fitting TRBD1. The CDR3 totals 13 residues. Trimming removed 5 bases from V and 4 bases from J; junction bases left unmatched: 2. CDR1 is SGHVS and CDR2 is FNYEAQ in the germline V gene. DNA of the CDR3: TGTGCCAGCAGCCTGGGACAGGGCTATGGCTACACCTTC. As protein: CASSLGQGYGYTF.

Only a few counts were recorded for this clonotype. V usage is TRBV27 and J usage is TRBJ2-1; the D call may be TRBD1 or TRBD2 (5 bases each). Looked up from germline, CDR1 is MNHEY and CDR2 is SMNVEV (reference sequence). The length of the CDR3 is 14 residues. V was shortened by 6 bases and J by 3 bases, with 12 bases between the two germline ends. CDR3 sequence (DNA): TGTGCCAGCAGAATCGGGGCCCACTACAATGAGCAGTTCTTC. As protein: CASRIGAHYNEQFF.

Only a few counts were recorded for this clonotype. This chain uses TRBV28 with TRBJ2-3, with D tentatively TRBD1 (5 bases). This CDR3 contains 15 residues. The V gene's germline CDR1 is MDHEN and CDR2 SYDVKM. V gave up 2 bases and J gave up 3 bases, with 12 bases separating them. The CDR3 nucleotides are TGTGCCAGCAGTTTAGTAGGGGTAAAAACAGATACGCAGTATTTT. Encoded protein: CASSLVGVKTDTQYF.

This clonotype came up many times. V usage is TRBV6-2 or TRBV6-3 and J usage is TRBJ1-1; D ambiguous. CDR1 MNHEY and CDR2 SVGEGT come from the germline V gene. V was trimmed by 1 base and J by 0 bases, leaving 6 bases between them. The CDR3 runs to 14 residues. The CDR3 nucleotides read TGTGCCAGCAGTTACTTAGCAATGAACACTGAAGCTTTCTTT. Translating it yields CASSYLAMNTEAFF.

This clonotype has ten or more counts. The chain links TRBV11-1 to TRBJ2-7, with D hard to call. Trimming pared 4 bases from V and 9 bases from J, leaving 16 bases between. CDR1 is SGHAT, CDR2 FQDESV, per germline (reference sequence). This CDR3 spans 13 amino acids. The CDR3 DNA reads TGTGCCAGCAGCTCCGGGCCCCCTTGGGGGCAGTACGTC. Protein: CASSSGPPWGQYV.

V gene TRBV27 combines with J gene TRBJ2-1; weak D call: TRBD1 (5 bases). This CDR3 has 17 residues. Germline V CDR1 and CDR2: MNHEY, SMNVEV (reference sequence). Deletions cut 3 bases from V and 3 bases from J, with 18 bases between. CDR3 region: CASSFSPSRVGYNEQFF. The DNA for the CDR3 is TGTGCCAGCAGTTTTTCGCCAAGCAGGGTGGGCTACAATGAGCAGTTCTTC.